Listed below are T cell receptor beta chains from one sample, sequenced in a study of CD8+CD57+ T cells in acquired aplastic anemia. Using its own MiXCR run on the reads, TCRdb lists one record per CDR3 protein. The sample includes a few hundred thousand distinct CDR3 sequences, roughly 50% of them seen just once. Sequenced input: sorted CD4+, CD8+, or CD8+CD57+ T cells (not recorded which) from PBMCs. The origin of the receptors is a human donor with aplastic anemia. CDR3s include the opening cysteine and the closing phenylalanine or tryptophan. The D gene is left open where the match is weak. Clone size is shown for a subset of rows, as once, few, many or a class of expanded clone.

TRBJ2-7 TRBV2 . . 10 TGTGCCAGCAGGGCCCACGAGCAGTACTTC CASRAHEQYF
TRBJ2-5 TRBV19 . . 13 TGTGCCATCTCTCGTGGTCGGTCAGAGACCCAGTACTTC CAISRGRSETQYF
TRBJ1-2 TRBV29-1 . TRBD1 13 TGCAGCGTTGAGAGGGACAGGAACTATGGCTACACCTTC CSVERDRNYGYTF
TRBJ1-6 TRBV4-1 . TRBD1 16 TGCGCCAGCAGGCAAGATGTGACAGGGTTTAATTCACCCCTCCACTTT CASRQDVTGFNSPLHF
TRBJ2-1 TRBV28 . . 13 TGTGCCAGCTTCACGGGACCAGGCAATGAGCAGTTCTTC CASFTGPGNEQFF
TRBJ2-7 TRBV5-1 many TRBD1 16 TGCGCCAGCAGCTTGGGGGGGACAGGGAGCTCCTACGAGCAGTACTTC CASSLGGTGSSYEQYF
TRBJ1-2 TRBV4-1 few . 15 TGCGCCAGCAGCCAAGAATCAGGTGTAGGCTATGGCTACGCCTTC CASSQESGVGYGYAF
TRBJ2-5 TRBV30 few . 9 TGTGCCTGGGCTAGGGGGCAGTACTTC CAWARGQYF
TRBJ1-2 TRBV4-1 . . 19 TGCGCCAGCAGCACCCGGACTAACACCGGCGAGCAGGGAAACTATGGCTACACCTTC CASSTRTNTGEQGNYGYTF
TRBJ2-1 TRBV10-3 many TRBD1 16 TGTGCCATCAGTGCTTGGACAGGGGAAGAGTACAATGAGCAGTTCTTC CAISAWTGEEYNEQFF
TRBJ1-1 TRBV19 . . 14 TGTGCCAGTCGTATCCGCCCGGACGGCCGCGAAGCTTTCTTT CASRIRPDGREAFF
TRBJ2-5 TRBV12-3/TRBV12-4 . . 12 TGTGCCAGCGTATTGGGGTTAGGGACCCAGTACTTC CASVLGLGTQYF
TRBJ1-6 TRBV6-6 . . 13 TGTGCCAGCAATATGCTATTAAGTTCACCCCTCCACTTT CASNMLLSSPLHF
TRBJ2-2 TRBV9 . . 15 TGTGCCAGCAGCGTAAATACGGGATCCACCGGGGAGCTGTTTTTT CASSVNTGSTGELFF
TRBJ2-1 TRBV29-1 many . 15 TGCAGCGTCGGCCGACGACTAGGTGGTAACAATGAGCAGTTCTTC CSVGRRLGGNNEQFF
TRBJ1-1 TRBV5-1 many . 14 TGCGCCAGCAGCCTACAGGGCACGAACACTGAAGCTTTCTTT CASSLQGTNTEAFF
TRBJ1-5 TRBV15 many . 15 TGTGCCACCAGCAGAGCGGGTCTAAGCAATCAGCCCCAGCATTTT CATSRAGLSNQPQHF
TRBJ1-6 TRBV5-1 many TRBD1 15 TGCGCCAGCAGCTCGGAGGGACAGGATAATTCAGCCCTCCACTTT CASSSEGQDNSALHF
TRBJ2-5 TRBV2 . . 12 TGTGCCAGCAGACGAGAGAAAGAGACCCAGTACTTC CASRREKETQYF
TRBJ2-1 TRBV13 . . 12 TGTGCCAGCAGCTCCCCTAACGCAGAGCAGTTCTTC CASSSPNAEQFF
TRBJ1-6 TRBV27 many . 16 TGTGCCAGCAGTTTTCGACTTGGACTGGATAATTCACCCCTCCACTTT CASSFRLGLDNSPLHF
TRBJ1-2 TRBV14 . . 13 TGTGCCAGCAGCCAAATCAACACAAATGGCTACACCTTC CASSQINTNGYTF
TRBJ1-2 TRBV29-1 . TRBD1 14 TGCAGCGTCCAGGAACCCGGGACAGGGGGGAGCTACACCTTC CSVQEPGTGGSYTF
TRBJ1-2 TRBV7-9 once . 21 . CASSFYICSASGTGSNYGYTF
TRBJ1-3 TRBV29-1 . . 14 TGCAGCGCTGGGGAGAATATCTCTGGAAACACCATATATTTT CSAGENISGNTIYF
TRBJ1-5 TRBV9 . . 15 TGTGCCAGCAGCGTTGCCAGGGACGTCAATCAGCCCCAGCATTTT CASSVARDVNQPQHF
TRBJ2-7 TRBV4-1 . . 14 TGCGCCAGCAGCCAAGTTCTGGTTGGGTACGAGCAGTACTTC CASSQVLVGYEQYF
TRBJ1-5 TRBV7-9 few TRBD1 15 TGTGCCAGCAGCTTATCCCCGACAGGGCTCCAGCCCCAGCATTTT CASSLSPTGLQPQHF
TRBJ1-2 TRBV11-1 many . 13 TGTGCCAGCAGCTTAGCCAATAACTATGGCTACACCTTC CASSLANNYGYTF
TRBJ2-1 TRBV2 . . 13 TGTGCCAGCAGTACACCAAAGTACAATGAGCAGTTCTTC CASSTPKYNEQFF
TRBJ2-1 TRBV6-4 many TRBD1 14 TGTGCCAGCAGTGGGGACAGGGGTAGCAATGAGCAGTTCTTC CASSGDRGSNEQFF
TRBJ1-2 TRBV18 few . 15 TGTGCCAGCTCATTCGACAGGTCTCAGGGCTATGGCTACACCTTC CASSFDRSQGYGYTF
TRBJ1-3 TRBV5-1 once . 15 TGCGCCAGCAGCTTGGAGGTTTCCCGCGGAAACACCATATATTTT CASSLEVSRGNTIYF
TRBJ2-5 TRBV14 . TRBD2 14 TGTGCCAGCAGCCAACTAGCGGTTCAAGAGACCCAGTACTTC CASSQLAVQETQYF
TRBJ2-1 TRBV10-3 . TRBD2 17 TGTGCCATCAGTGAGTCGGGTTGGCGGGGGATTGGGAATGAGCAGTTCTTC CAISESGWRGIGNEQFF
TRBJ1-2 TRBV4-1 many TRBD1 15 TGCGCCAGCAGCCAAGCCGGACAGGGGCCCTATGGCTACACCTTC CASSQAGQGPYGYTF
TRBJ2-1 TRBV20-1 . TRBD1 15 TGCAGTGCTAGCAGGGGGCAGGGGTCACAGGATACGCAGTTCTTC CSASRGQGSQDTQFF
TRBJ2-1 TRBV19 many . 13 TGTGCCAGTACCCACCCCGTGGGGGGTGAGCAGTTCTTC CASTHPVGGEQFF